Presented here are 8 T cell receptor beta chains from one specimen sequenced in a study of T cell repertoires in cytomegalovirus infection. Using its own MiXCR run on the reads, TCRdb lists one record per CDR3 protein. The table lists roughly 230,000 distinct CDR3 sequences, over 9% of them singletons. The sample comprised PBMCs. The origin of the receptors is a human donor in good health (CMV status not recorded). Some clones in this sample may be carry-over from other donors' samples.

This clonotype has just a few counts. The chain uses TRBV5-4 and TRBJ2-7; 7 bases are shared with TRBD2. J gave up 6 bases and V 2 bases, and 11 bases lay outside the gene matches. This CDR3 has 15 amino acids. In germline, CDR1 is SGHNT, CDR2 YYREEE (reference sequence). The CDR3 coding sequence is TGTGCCAGCAGCTTATCAGGGAGGGCCGGAGGCGAGCAGTACTTC. This encodes CASSLSGRAGGEQYF.

The gene calls are TRBV5-1 and TRBJ1-4, with D unclear. From germline, CDR1 is SGHRS and CDR2 YFSETQ. The CDR3 consists of 14 residues. V was cut by 0 bases and J by 8 bases, with 11 bases left in between. CDR3: CASSLEARREKLFF. As DNA, the CDR3 is TGCGCCAGCAGCTTGGAGGCCCGGAGGGAAAAACTGTTTTTT.

This clonotype was observed many times. This chain joins TRBV29-1 and TRBJ2-6; D gene uncertain. V was pared by 4 bases and J by 3 bases, with 7 bases between. The germline gives CDR1 SQVTM, CDR2 ANQGSEA. The CDR3 is 13 residues long. CDR3 in amino acids: CSVGDNGANVLTF. The CDR3 DNA sequence: TGCAGCGTTGGCGACAATGGGGCCAACGTCCTGACTTTC.

This clonotype was counted at least ten times. J is TRBJ2-4 and V is TRBV7-2, with D maybe TRBD1 (6 bases). Germline lookup yields CDR1 SGHTA and CDR2 FQGNSA. This CDR3 has 17 amino acids. V gave up 1 base and J gave up 1 base, with 14 bases separating them. The CDR3 is CASSLDRGRKAKNIQYF. The CDR3 region has the DNA TGTGCCAGCAGCTTAGATAGGGGGAGAAAGGCCAAAAACATTCAGTACTTC.

This clonotype was detected a few times. This chain joins TRBV2 and TRBJ1-2; D not resolved. The CDR3 loop spans 14 amino acids. Per the germline V gene, CDR1 is SNHLY and CDR2 is FYNNEI. Trimming removed 4 bases from V and 6 bases from J, with 15 bases in between. CDR3 DNA: TGTGCCAGCAGTGTTGAGGACCAGGTTCATGGCTACACCTTC. It encodes CASSVEDQVHGYTF.

This clonotype was recorded a few times. The chain carries TRBV13 and TRBJ2-7; 8 nucleotides match TRBD2. Germline-derived CDR1 and CDR2 are PRHDT and FYEKMQ (reference sequence). The CDR3 contains 15 residues. The trim removed 0 bases at V and 2 bases at J, leaving 3 bases unmatched. The CDR3 DNA is TGTGCCAGCAGCTTAGGAGCGGGAGACCCCTACGAGCAGTACTTC. Its translation is CASSLGAGDPYEQYF.

This clonotype was recorded at least ten times. The chain couples TRBV7-3 to TRBJ2-2; D unresolved. The CDR3 loop spans 13 amino acids. Germline CDR1 reads SGHTA; CDR2 reads FQGTGA. V gave up 5 bases and J gave up 7 bases, with 11 bases separating them. CDR3 sequence (DNA): TGTGCCAGCAGCCCCGTAGCACTCGGGGAGCTGTTTTTT. Protein sequence: CASSPVALGELFF.

Only a few counts were recorded for this clonotype. The chain has TRBV29-1 and TRBJ1-2, with D possibly being TRBD1 (6 bases). The V and J ends lost 5 bases and 8 bases respectively, with 12 bases between them. The CDR3 has 11 amino acids. Per germline, CDR1 SQVTM and CDR2 ANQGSEA. This CDR3 reads CSVQGSNGYTF. CDR3 nucleotides: TGCAGCGTTCAGGGGAGTAACGGCTACACCTTC.